A selection of T cell receptor beta chains follows, all from one sample in a study of T cell repertoires in cytomegalovirus infection. Antigen specificity for these receptors is unknown. TCRdb recomputed calls from the reads with MiXCR, one row per CDR3 protein. Altogether approximately 34,000 distinct CDR3 sequences are present, about 50% being singletons, with the ten largest covering approximately 92%. This sample comprised CD8+ T cells from cultured PBMCs, obtained from culture after CMV antigen stimulation. Receptors originate from a human donor in good health (CMV status not recorded). Some clones in this sample may be carry-over from other donors' samples. Both conserved end residues are part of each CDR3. The order of the fields is V gene, D gene, J gene, clone size, CDR3 DNA, CDR3 protein. A D gene is named only where the DNA matches it firmly. A row's size may be missing; if present it is once, few, many or a size class.

v_call: TRBV7-8
d_call: TRBD1
j_call: TRBJ1-5
clone_size: few
cdr3_nt: TGTGCCAGCAGCTTATCCTTATCTCGGACAGGGGGCGATCAGCCCCAGCATTTT
cdr3_aa: CASSLSLSRTGGDQPQHF

v_call: TRBV19
d_call: .
j_call: TRBJ2-3
clone_size: few
cdr3_nt: TGTGCCAGTAGTCACAGGAACACAGATACGCAGTATTTT
cdr3_aa: CASSHRNTDTQYF

v_call: TRBV2
d_call: TRBD2
j_call: TRBJ2-1
clone_size: .
cdr3_nt: TGTGCCAGGGGGACTAGCGGGGCTCGCTCCTACAATGAGCAGTTCTTC
cdr3_aa: CARGTSGARSYNEQFF

v_call: TRBV7-2
d_call: TRBD1
j_call: TRBJ2-6
clone_size: .
cdr3_nt: TGTGCCAGCTTCCCGCCCGCGGGACAGGGCCTCTCTGGGGCCAACGTCCTGACTTTC
cdr3_aa: CASFPPAGQGLSGANVLTF

v_call: TRBV24-1
d_call: .
j_call: TRBJ2-1
clone_size: .
cdr3_nt: TGTGCCACCAGTGAACCCGTTGGGGGCAGTGAGCAGTTCTTC
cdr3_aa: CATSEPVGGSEQFF

v_call: TRBV7-6
d_call: TRBD2
j_call: TRBJ2-5
clone_size: .
cdr3_nt: TGTGCCAGCGCCCCCCCTACTAGCGGGGAAGAGACCCAGTACTTC
cdr3_aa: CASAPPTSGEETQYF

v_call: TRBV7-2
d_call: TRBD1
j_call: TRBJ1-5
clone_size: .
cdr3_nt: TGTGCCAGCAGCTTGACGACAGGGCCACTTTACCAGCCCCAGCATTTT
cdr3_aa: CASSLTTGPLYQPQHF

v_call: TRBV12-3/TRBV12-4
d_call: .
j_call: TRBJ1-2
clone_size: few
cdr3_nt: TGTGCCAGCGACTACGGACGGAGAAACTATGGCTACACCTTC
cdr3_aa: CASDYGRRNYGYTF

v_call: TRBV20-1
d_call: .
j_call: TRBJ1-5
clone_size: .
cdr3_nt: TGCAGTGCTAGAGAGTGGAGCAGTCTCAATCAGCCCCAGCATTTT
cdr3_aa: CSAREWSSLNQPQHF

v_call: TRBV28
d_call: TRBD2
j_call: TRBJ2-5
clone_size: .
cdr3_nt: TGTGCCAGCGGCCCCCGGGAGGGGCAAGAGACCCAGTACTTC
cdr3_aa: CASGPREGQETQYF

v_call: TRBV27
d_call: TRBD1
j_call: TRBJ2-7
clone_size: .
cdr3_nt: TGTGCCAGCAGTACGACAGGGGGCCTAGGGAACATCGAGCAGTACTTC
cdr3_aa: CASSTTGGLGNIEQYF

v_call: TRBV7-9
d_call: .
j_call: TRBJ2-7
clone_size: .
cdr3_nt: TGTGCCAGCAGCAGGAGAGAACCTCCCTACGAGCAGTACTTC
cdr3_aa: CASSRREPPYEQYF

v_call: TRBV12-3/TRBV12-4
d_call: .
j_call: TRBJ1-2
clone_size: .
cdr3_nt: TGTGCCAGCAGTTTTACAGGGACCGAGGGATATGGCTACACCTTC
cdr3_aa: CASSFTGTEGYGYTF

v_call: TRBV7-6
d_call: .
j_call: TRBJ2-5
clone_size: many
cdr3_nt: TGTGCCAGCAGCTTAGCGAAGGGGACCTCTTTGGTCTTC
cdr3_aa: CASSLAKGTSLVF

v_call: TRBV4-1
d_call: TRBD1
j_call: TRBJ2-3
clone_size: few
cdr3_nt: TGCGCCAGCAGCTTAGGACAGGGGCGCACAGATACGCAGTATTTT
cdr3_aa: CASSLGQGRTDTQYF

v_call: TRBV27
d_call: .
j_call: TRBJ1-5
clone_size: .
cdr3_nt: TGTGCCAGCGCGCCAGGGGATAATCAGCCCCAGCATTTT
cdr3_aa: CASAPGDNQPQHF

v_call: TRBV10-3
d_call: TRBD1
j_call: TRBJ2-7
clone_size: .
cdr3_nt: TGTGCCATCAGAACCGGGACAGGGGATGTATACGAGCAGTACTTC
cdr3_aa: CAIRTGTGDVYEQYF

v_call: TRBV7-9
d_call: TRBD2
j_call: TRBJ2-3
clone_size: few
cdr3_nt: TGTGCCAGCAGCCCGACCAGCGGGAGGGCTACAGATACGCAGTATTTT
cdr3_aa: CASSPTSGRATDTQYF